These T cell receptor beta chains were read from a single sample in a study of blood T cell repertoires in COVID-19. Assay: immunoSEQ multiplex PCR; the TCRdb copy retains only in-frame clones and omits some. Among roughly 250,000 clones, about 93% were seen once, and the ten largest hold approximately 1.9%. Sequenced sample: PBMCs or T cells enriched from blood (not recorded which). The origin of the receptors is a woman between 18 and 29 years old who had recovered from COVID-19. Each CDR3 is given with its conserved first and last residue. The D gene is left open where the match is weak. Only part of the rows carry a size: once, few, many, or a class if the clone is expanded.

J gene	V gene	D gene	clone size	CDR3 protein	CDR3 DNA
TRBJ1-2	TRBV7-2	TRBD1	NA	CASSWGQGAVVYGYTF	TGTGCCAGCAGCTGGGGACAGGGGGCAGTAGTCTATGGCTACACCTTC
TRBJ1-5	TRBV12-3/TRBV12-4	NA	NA	CASSPRGGEVQHF	TGTGCCAGCAGTCCAAGGGGGGGGGAGGTCCAGCATTTT
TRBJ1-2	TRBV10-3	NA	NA	CAISENDGNGWSYTF	TGTGCCATCAGTGAGAACGACGGGAACGGATGGAGCTACACCTTC
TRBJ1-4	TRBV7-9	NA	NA	CASSLFPPRDTEKLFF	TGTGCCAGCAGCTTATTCCCCCCCAGGGACACCGAAAAACTGTTTTTT
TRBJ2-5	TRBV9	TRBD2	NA	CASSGRLGSGGHQETQYF	TGTGCCAGCAGCGGACGACTAGGTAGCGGGGGACACCAAGAGACCCAGTACTTC
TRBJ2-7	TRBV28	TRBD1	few	CATGPGQGYEQYF	TGTGCCACCGGACCGGGACAGGGGTACGAGCAGTACTTC
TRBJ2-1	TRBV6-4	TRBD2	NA	CASSAQLAGYNEQFF	TGTGCCAGCAGTGCGCAACTAGCGGGATACAATGAGCAGTTCTTC
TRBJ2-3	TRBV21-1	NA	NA	CASRGLAAVLHRPTDTQYF	TGTGCCAGCAGGGGACTAGCGGCAGTCCTACATAGACCCACAGATACGCAGTATTTT
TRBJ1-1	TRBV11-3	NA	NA	CASSLAGREAEAFF	TGTGCCAGCAGCTTAGCCGGTAGAGAAGCTGAAGCTTTCTTT
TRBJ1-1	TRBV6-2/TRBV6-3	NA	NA	CASSYETGSSVDTEAFF	TGTGCCAGCAGTTACGAGACAGGTAGTTCGGTAGACACTGAAGCTTTCTTT
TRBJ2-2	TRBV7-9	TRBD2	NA	CASSPTSGRAAGELFF	TGTGCCAGCAGCCCAACTAGCGGGAGGGCCGCCGGGGAGCTGTTTTTT
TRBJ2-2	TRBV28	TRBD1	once	CASSILSGTANTGELFF	TGTGCCAGCAGTATACTCTCCGGGACAGCGAACACCGGGGAGCTGTTTTTT
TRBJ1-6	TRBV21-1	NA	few	CASSKECRTGEDNSPLHF	TGTGCCAGCAGCAAAGAGTGTAGGACAGGGGAGGATAATTCACCCCTCCACTTT
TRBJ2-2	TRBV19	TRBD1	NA	CATYGTGGYTGELFF	TGTGCCACCTACGGGACAGGGGGCTATACCGGGGAGCTGTTTTTT
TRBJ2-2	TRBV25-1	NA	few	CASSEWRVTGELFF	TGTGCCAGCAGTGAATGGAGAGTCACCGGGGAGCTGTTTTTT
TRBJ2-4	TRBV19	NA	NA	CASIAKNIQYF	TGTGCAAGCATAGCCAAAAACATTCAGTACTTC
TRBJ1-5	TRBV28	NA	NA	CASSNLDTGNQPQHF	TGTGCCAGCAGCAACCTCGACACGGGGAATCAGCCCCAGCATTTT
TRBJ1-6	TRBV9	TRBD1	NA	CASDRDNSPLHF	TGTGCCAGCGACAGGGATAATTCACCCCTCCACTTT
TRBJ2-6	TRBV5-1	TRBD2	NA	CASSLAGGTSGANVLTF	TGCGCCAGCAGCTTGGCCGGGGGGACCTCTGGGGCCAACGTCCTGACTTTC
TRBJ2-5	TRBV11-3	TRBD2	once	CASSSTSWEGETQYF	TGTGCCAGCAGCTCGACTAGCTGGGAGGGTGAGACCCAGTACTTC
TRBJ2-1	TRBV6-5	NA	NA	CASSLALSSYNEQFF	TGTGCCAGCAGTTTAGCGTTGAGCTCCTACAATGAGCAGTTCTTC
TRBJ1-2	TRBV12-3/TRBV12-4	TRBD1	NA	CASTRTGHGYTF	TGTGCCAGCACCCGGACAGGGCATGGCTACACCTTC
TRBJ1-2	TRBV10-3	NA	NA	CAISPLSGSNYGYTF	TGTGCCATCAGTCCCCTTTCCGGGTCTAACTATGGCTACACCTTC
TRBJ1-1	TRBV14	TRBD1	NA	CASSQDRGTEAFF	TGTGCCAGCAGTCAAGACAGGGGGACTGAAGCTTTCTTT
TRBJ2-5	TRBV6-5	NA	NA	CASSYGLSGQETQYF	TGTGCCAGCAGTTACGGCCTTAGCGGCCAAGAGACCCAGTACTTC
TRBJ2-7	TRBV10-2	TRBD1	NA	CASSLDRVVEQYF	TGCGCCAGCAGCCTGGACAGGGTTGTTGAGCAGTACTTC
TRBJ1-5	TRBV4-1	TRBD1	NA	CASSQGTGGQPQHF	TGCGCCAGCAGCCAAGGTACAGGGGGCCAGCCCCAGCATTTT
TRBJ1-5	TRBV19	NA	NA	CASSIAGEGARGSNQPQHF	TGTGCCAGTAGTATCGCGGGGGAGGGAGCTAGAGGCAGCAATCAGCCCCAGCATTTT
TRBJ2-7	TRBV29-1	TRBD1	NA	CSVADRDYEQYF	TGCAGCGTCGCGGACAGGGACTACGAGCAGTACTTC
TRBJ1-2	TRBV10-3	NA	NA	CAITVDRVYGYTF	TGTGCCATCACCGTAGACCGGGTCTATGGCTACACCTTC
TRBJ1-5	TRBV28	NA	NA	CASSLVASHQPQHF	TGTGCCAGCAGTTTAGTGGCTAGCCATCAGCCCCAGCATTTT
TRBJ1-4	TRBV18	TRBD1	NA	CASSPSVADRGRPLGEKLFF	TGTGCCAGCTCACCATCGGTAGCTGACAGGGGCCGTCCCTTGGGGGAAAAACTGTTTTTT
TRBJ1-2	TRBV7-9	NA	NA	CASSFGINYGYTF	TGTGCCAGCAGCTTCGGGATTAACTATGGCTACACCTTC
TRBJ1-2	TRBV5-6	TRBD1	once	CASRGTGDYGYTF	TGTGCCAGTCGCGGGACAGGGGATTATGGCTACACCTTC
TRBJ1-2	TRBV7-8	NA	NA	CASSLGANYGYTF	TGTGCCAGCAGCTTAGGCGCTAACTATGGCTACACCTTC
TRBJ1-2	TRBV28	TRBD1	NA	CASSLGNGQGSF	TGTGCCAGCAGTTTAGGTAACGGACAGGGAAGCTTC
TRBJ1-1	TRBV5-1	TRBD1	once	CASSLAGGQAYNTEAFF	TGCGCCAGCAGCTTGGCGGGGGGACAGGCCTATAACACTGAAGCTTTCTTT
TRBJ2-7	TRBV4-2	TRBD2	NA	CASSPELAGGFYEQYF	TGTGCCAGCAGCCCCGAACTAGCGGGGGGCTTCTACGAGCAGTACTTC
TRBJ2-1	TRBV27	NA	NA	CASSLRLDNEQFF	TGTGCCAGCAGTCTCCGACTAGACAATGAGCAGTTCTTC
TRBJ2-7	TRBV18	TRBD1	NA	CASSDWRDRSSYEQYF	TGTGCCAGCTCTGACTGGAGGGACAGGTCTTCCTACGAGCAGTACTTC
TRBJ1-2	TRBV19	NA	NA	CASNTGRGGYGYTF	TGTGCCAGCAACACAGGCAGAGGGGGCTATGGCTACACCTTC
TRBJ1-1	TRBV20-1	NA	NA	CSASVLGLYTEAFF	TGCAGTGCTAGTGTACTTGGACTATACACTGAAGCTTTCTTT
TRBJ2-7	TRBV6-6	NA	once	CASSLLGGQGGGTRYEQYF	TGTGCCAGCAGTCTATTAGGAGGACAAGGGGGGGGAACACGATACGAGCAGTACTTC
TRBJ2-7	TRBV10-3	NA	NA	CAISEVQEQYF	TGTGCCATCAGTGAGGTGCAGGAGCAGTACTTC
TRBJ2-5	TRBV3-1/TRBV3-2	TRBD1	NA	CASRQTGGLGTQYF	TGTGCCAGCAGGCAGACAGGGGGCTTAGGGACCCAGTACTTC
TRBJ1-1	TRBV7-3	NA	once	CASSTAMNTEAFF	TGTGCCAGCAGTACAGCCATGAACACTGAAGCTTTCTTT
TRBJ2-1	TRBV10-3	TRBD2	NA	CAISESGLAGNNEQFF	TGTGCCATCAGTGAGTCGGGACTAGCGGGGAACAATGAGCAGTTCTTC
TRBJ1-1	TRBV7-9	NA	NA	CASSLPPRAEAFF	TGTGCCAGCAGCTTACCTCCTCGCGCTGAAGCTTTCTTT
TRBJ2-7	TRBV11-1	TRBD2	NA	CASSKVAGVFSYEQYF	TGTGCCAGCAGCAAAGTGGCGGGGGTATTCTCCTACGAGCAGTACTTC
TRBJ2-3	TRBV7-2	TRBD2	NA	CASSPRPGLAATDTQYF	TGTGCCAGCAGCCCCCGACCGGGACTAGCGGCCACAGATACGCAGTATTTT
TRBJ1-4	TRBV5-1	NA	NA	CASSLGGREEEKLFF	TGCGCCAGCAGCTTGGGGGGTAGGGAGGAGGAAAAACTGTTTTTT
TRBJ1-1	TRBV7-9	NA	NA	CASMGQGYTEAFF	TGTGCCAGCATGGGACAAGGATACACTGAAGCTTTCTTT
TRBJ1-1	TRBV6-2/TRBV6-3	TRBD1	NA	CASSYSRGRNTEAFF	TGTGCCAGCAGTTACTCGAGGGGGCGGAACACTGAAGCTTTCTTT